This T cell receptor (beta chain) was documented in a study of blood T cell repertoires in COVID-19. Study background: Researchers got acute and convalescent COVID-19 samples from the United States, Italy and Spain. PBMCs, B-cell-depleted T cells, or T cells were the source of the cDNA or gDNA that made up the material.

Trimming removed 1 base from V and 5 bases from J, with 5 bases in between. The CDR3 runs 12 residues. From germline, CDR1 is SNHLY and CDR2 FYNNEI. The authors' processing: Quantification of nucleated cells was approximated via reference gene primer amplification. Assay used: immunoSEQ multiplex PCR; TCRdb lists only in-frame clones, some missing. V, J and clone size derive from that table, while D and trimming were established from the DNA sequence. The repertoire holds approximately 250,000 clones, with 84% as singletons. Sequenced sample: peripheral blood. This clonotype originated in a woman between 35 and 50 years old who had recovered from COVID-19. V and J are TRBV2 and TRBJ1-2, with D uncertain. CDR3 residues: CASSEGGYGYTF. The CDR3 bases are TGTGCCAGCAGTGAAGGAGGATATGGCTACACCTTC.